The 11 T cell receptor beta chains given below trace back to one sample, sequenced in a study of vaccination and CD4 T cells after COVID-19. The treatment was: approximately nine-day PBMC culture with coronavirus spike peptide pools or control peptides (ViraFEST assay). Cultured CD4+ T-cell DNA underwent Oncomine TCR Beta short-read sequencing. One entry per CDR3 protein results from TCRdb running MiXCR on the PCR reads. The sample lists about 18,000 distinct CDR3 sequences; roughly three fifths were seen once. No antigen has been identified for these receptors. The sequencing used CD4+ T cells from blood, cultured in vitro, collected before SARS-CoV-2 vaccination. The receptors were gathered from a human donor who had recovered from COVID-19.

V and J are TRBV6-1 and TRBJ2-4; no clear D. The V gene's germline CDR1 is MNHNS and CDR2 SASEGT. The germline V and J ends were trimmed by 6 bases and 5 bases, with 5 bases remaining between them. The CDR3 covers 11 residues. The CDR3 sequence: CASRDQNIQYF. DNA for the CDR3: TGTGCCAGCAGGGACCAAAACATTCAGTACTTC.

Concerning this clonotype itself: At one of its ends the junction is not consistent with the germline gene, which may arise from a read error. The chain carries TRBV7-7 and TRBJ1-3, with 7 bases matching TRBD1. There are 15 residues in the CDR3. The germline CDR1 and CDR2 sequences are SSHAT and FNYEAQ (reference sequence). The CDR3: CASSLNRGSGNTIYF. DNA for the CDR3: TGTGCTAGCAGCTTAAACAGGGGATCTGGAAACACCATATATTTT.

The genes are TRBV6-1 and TRBJ2-3; 8 bases map to TRBD1. This CDR3 has 15 amino acids. V lost 3 bases and J lost 4; bases outside the gene matches: 6. Germline assignment: CDR1 MNHNS and CDR2 SASEGT. This CDR3 is CASSETGQGPDTQYF. CDR3 nucleotides: TGTGCCAGCAGTGAGACCGGACAGGGCCCAGATACGCAGTATTTT.

The genes are TRBV24-1 and TRBJ2-5; D possibly matches TRBD1 or TRBD2 (6 bases each). The CDR3 length is 16 residues. Germline V lookup: CDR1 KGHDR, CDR2 SFDVKD. V was shortened by 4 bases and J by 6 bases, with 20 bases between the two germline ends. The CDR3 nucleotides read TGTGCCACCAGTGACTCCGGGGGCCCGGGCGCGAAGACCCAGTACTTC. It codes for CATSDSGGPGAKTQYF.

The CDR3 sequence is CASSLAAAYNEQFF. For the CDR3, the DNA is TGTGCCAGCAGCTTAGCAGCAGCTTACAATGAGCAGTTCTTC. This rearrangement joins TRBV11-3 to TRBJ2-1, with D uncertain. V was shortened by 1 base and J by 4 bases, with 8 bases between the two germline ends. The CDR3 sequence is 14 residues long. Looked up from germline, CDR1 is SGHNT and CDR2 is YENEEA.

The CDR3 loop reads CASSLLPGQGKDTQYF. DNA of the CDR3: TGTGCCAGCAGTTTATTGCCGGGACAGGGCAAAGATACGCAGTATTTT. The rearrangement links TRBV27 to TRBJ2-3; 9 positions match TRBD1. Trimming removed 1 base from V and 5 bases from J; junction bases left unmatched: 7. This CDR3 region has 16 residues. Looked up from germline, CDR1 is MNHEY and CDR2 is SMNVEV (reference sequence).

The chain has TRBV28 and TRBJ1-4; tentative D call: TRBD1 (6 bases). Trimming cost V 6 bases and J 7 bases, with 12 bases left between them. From germline, CDR1 is MDHEN and CDR2 SYDVKM. This CDR3 spans 13 amino acids. The CDR3 DNA sequence: TGTGCCAGCAGACCCACAGGGCTTGAAAAACTGTTTTTT. Translation: CASRPTGLEKLFF.

The chain carries TRBV20-1 and TRBJ2-5; D uncertain. The CDR3 has 14 amino acids. Germline CDR1 is DFQATT and CDR2 is SNEGSKA (reference sequence). The germline V and J ends were trimmed by 0 bases and 4 bases, with 12 bases remaining between them. The CDR3 DNA sequence: TGCAGTGCTAGAGATCTTACCTCCCCAGAGACCCAGTACTTC. Protein: CSARDLTSPETQYF.

This clonotype was found once. The V gene is TRBV28, the J gene TRBJ2-2; D might be TRBD2 (6 bases). With 7 bases removed from V and 6 bases from J, the gap between germline ends came to 27 bases. Germline values: CDR1 MDHEN, CDR2 SYDVKM. The CDR3 loop spans 18 amino acids. CDR3 region: CASTTWMEAGSIPGELFF. CDR3 nucleotides: TGTGCCAGCACGACGTGGATGGAGGCGGGATCGATTCCCGGGGAGCTGTTTTTT.

The chain is built from TRBV15 and TRBJ2-6; no definite D call. Deletions cut 0 bases from V and 0 bases from J, with 0 bases between. This CDR3 contains 14 residues. Germline assignment: CDR1 LNHNV and CDR2 YYDKDF (reference sequence). CDR3 sequence reads: CATSRDSGANVLTF. DNA of the CDR3: TGTGCCACCAGCAGAGACTCTGGGGCCAACGTCCTGACTTTC.

This chain connects TRBV6-1 to TRBJ2-7, with 12 bases that match TRBD1. V lost 8 bases to trimming and J lost 6 bases; unmatched junction nucleotides: 5. There are 13 residues in the CDR3. Germline CDR1 and CDR2: MNHNS and SASEGT. This CDR3 is CASWGQGAIEQYF. The CDR3 bases are TGTGCCAGCTGGGGACAGGGGGCTATCGAGCAGTACTTC.